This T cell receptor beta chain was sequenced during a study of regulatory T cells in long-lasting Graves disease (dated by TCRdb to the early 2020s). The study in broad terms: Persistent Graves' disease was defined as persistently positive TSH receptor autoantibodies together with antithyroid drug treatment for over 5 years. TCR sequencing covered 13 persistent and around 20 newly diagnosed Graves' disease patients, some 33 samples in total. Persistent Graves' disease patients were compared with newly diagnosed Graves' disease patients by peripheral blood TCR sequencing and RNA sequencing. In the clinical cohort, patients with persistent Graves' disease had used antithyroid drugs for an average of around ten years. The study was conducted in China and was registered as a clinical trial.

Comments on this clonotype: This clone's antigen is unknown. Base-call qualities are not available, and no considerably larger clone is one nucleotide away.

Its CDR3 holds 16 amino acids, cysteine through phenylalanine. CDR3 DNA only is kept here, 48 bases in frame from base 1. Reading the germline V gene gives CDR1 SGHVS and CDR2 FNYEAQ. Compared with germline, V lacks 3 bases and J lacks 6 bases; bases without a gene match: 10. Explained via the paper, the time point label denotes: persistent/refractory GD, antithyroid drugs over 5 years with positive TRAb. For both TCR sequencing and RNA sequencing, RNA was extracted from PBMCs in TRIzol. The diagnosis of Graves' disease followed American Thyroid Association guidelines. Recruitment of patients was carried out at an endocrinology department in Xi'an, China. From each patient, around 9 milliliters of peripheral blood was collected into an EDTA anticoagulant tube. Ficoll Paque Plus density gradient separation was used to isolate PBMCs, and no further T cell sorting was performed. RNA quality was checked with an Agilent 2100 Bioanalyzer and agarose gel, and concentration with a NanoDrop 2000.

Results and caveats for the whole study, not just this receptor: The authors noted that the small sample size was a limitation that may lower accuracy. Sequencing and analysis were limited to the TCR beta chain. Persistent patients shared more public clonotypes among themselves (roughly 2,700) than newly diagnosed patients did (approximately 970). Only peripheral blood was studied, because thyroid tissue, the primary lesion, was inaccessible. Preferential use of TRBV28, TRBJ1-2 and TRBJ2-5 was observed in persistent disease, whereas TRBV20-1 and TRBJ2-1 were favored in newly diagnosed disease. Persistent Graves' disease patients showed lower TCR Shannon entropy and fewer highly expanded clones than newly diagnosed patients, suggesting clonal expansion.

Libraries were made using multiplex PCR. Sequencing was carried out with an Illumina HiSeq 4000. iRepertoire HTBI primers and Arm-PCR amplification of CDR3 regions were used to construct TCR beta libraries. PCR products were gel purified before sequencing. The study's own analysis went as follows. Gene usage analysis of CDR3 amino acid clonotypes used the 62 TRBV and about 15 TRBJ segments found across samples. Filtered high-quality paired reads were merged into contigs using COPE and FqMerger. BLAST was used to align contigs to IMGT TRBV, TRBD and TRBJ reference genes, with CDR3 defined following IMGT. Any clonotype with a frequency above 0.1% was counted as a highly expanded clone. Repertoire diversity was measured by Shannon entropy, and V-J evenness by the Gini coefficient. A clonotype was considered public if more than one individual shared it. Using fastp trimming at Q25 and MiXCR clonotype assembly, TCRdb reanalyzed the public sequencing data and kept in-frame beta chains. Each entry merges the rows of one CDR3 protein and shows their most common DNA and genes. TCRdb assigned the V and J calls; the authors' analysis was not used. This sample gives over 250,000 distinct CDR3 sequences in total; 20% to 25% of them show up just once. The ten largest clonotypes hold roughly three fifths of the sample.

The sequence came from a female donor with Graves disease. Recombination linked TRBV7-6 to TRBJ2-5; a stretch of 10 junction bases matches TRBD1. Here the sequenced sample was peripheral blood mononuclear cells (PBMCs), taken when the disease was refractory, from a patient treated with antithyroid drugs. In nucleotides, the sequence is TGTGCCAGCAGCTTTGCCGGGACAGGGGTAGCAAAGACCCAGTACTTC. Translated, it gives CASSFAGTGVAKTQYF.